A selection of T cell receptor beta chains follows, all from one sample in a study of human T cells and chemical hapten exposure. One entry per CDR3 protein results from TCRdb running MiXCR on the RACE reads. The sample records some 170,000 distinct CDR3 sequences, roughly 26% being singletons. The material sequenced was whole blood, taken in connection with sensitization to the hapten diphenylcyclopropenone (DPC). All receptors come from a woman aged 18-30 years with alopecia areata. Some clones in this sample may be carry-over from other donors' samples. The conserved cysteine and the conserved F or W are not part of the CDR3 here. A D gene is named only where the DNA matches it firmly. Size tells how often a clone was seen (once, few, many) or the class of an expanded clone, and some rows leave it out.

>TRBD2|once|TRBV7-7|TRBJ2-5
ASSGGYQETQY
>.|.|TRBV29-1|TRBJ2-1
SVEALRGLQF
>.|many|TRBV28|TRBJ2-7
ASSFLVLDEQY
>.|.|TRBV10-3|TRBJ2-7
AISGSGTGRTYEQY
>TRBD2|.|TRBV20-1|TRBJ2-1
SARESQRGYNEQF
>.|few|TRBV10-3|TRBJ2-5
AIGDRTEETQY
>.|.|TRBV4-3|TRBJ2-1
ASSHAVEVYRSYNEQF
>.|few|TRBV9|TRBJ2-3
ASSGLGVGTDTQY
>.|few|TRBV29-1|TRBJ1-1
SVIKAGRNTEAF
>TRBD1|.|TRBV2|TRBJ2-7
ASSGIGQGNSYEQY
>.|few|TRBV5-1|TRBJ1-4
ASSFLQGNEKLF
>.|.|TRBV13|TRBJ2-3
ASSLGSNRETDTQY
>TRBD1|few|TRBV20-1|TRBJ1-2
SASTGEHYGYT
>TRBD1|few|TRBV5-1|TRBJ1-6
ASSGQGSDSPLH
>.|.|TRBV15|TRBJ1-1
ATSRLRESTEAF
>TRBD2|few|TRBV6-5|TRBJ2-2
ASSTSGGTGELF
>TRBD2|.|TRBV25-1|TRBJ2-3
ASSVLAGGPDTQY
>.|many|TRBV7-8|TRBJ2-2
ASSPARELF
>.|few|TRBV7-6|TRBJ1-6
ASSLGMGQGNSPLH
>.|.|TRBV2|TRBJ1-1
ASRDRQAF
>.|.|TRBV5-1|TRBJ2-3
ASSTASWTPSPTDTQY
>TRBD1|few|TRBV10-3|TRBJ1-2
ASWDRGQIGYT
>.|.|TRBV2|TRBJ2-5
ATTGLATQETQY
>.|few|TRBV7-7|TRBJ2-7
ASSLLDSTYEQY
>.|.|TRBV7-2|TRBJ2-7
ASSLGRGEQY
>TRBD1|.|TRBV11-2|TRBJ2-5
ASSRQGVRETQY
>.|.|TRBV5-1|TRBJ1-5
ASSLRFDQPQH
>.|.|TRBV6-6|TRBJ1-6
ASSYWAKGTPRNSLH
>.|.|TRBV7-3|TRBJ1-2
ANSPTPLFGQLLYGYT
>.|few|TRBV10-3|TRBJ1-4
AARGGAGEKLF
>TRBD2|few|TRBV29-1|TRBJ2-7
SVGGGNYEQY
>TRBD1|few|TRBV11-2|TRBJ2-1
ASSLAGGYEQF
>.|.|TRBV2|TRBJ1-1
ASSERQRMNTEAF
>.|few|TRBV11-2|TRBJ1-3
ASSLWSGNTIY
>.|few|TRBV24-1|TRBJ1-5
ATSDRINQPQH
>.|few|TRBV11-1|TRBJ2-2
ASTKDLHRELF
>TRBD1|.|TRBV28|TRBJ1-2
ASSLWVGQDGYT
>TRBD1|once|TRBV15|TRBJ1-4
ATRLQGASNEKLF
>.|few|TRBV20-1|TRBJ2-1
SVGPPRNYNEQF
>.|few|TRBV12-3/TRBV12-4|TRBJ1-1
ASSLDGRANTEAF
>.|many|TRBV29-1|TRBJ1-4
SVAITGPNEKLF
>.|.|TRBV27|TRBJ2-7
ASSLTGAREQY
>TRBD1|.|TRBV15|TRBJ1-4
ATSARDRGIGKLF
>.|.|TRBV4-2|TRBJ1-6
ASSQDRGQNNSPLH
>TRBD1|few|TRBV29-1|TRBJ1-1
SGGQGGMNTEAF
>.|few|TRBV4-3|TRBJ2-5
ASSHPGETQY